This is a list of T cell receptor beta chains from one sample in a study of blood T cell repertoires in COVID-19. The protocol was immunoSEQ multiplex PCR, while the TCRdb copy is restricted to in-frame clones and leaves out a portion. The sample lists some 94,000 clones, 65% to 85% occurring once. The sample consisted of peripheral blood. Receptor source: a man in his 70s with active or convalescent COVID-19. Both conserved end residues are part of each CDR3. The order of the fields is V gene, J gene, clone size, CDR3 protein. For some rows the clone size is stated as once, few or many, or as a class when expanded; others skip it.

v_call: TRBV19; j_call: TRBJ1-5; clone_size: NA; cdr3_aa: CASTIRQGDYSNQPQHF
v_call: TRBV29-1; j_call: TRBJ1-2; clone_size: few; cdr3_aa: CSVVQNYGYTF
v_call: TRBV4-1; j_call: TRBJ1-4; clone_size: NA; cdr3_aa: CASSPQTIATNEKLFF
v_call: TRBV27; j_call: TRBJ2-7; clone_size: NA; cdr3_aa: CASSLFKQGSYEQYF
v_call: TRBV6-1; j_call: TRBJ1-1; clone_size: NA; cdr3_aa: CASSPSAGMNTEAFF
v_call: TRBV7-3; j_call: TRBJ2-3; clone_size: NA; cdr3_aa: CASSLRATPDTQYF
v_call: TRBV29-1; j_call: TRBJ2-7; clone_size: NA; cdr3_aa: CSVAGTAVAYEQYF
v_call: TRBV2; j_call: TRBJ2-1; clone_size: few; cdr3_aa: CASSEYEGLRNEQFF
v_call: TRBV2; j_call: TRBJ2-2; clone_size: NA; cdr3_aa: CASRGQGAGELFF
v_call: TRBV5-1; j_call: TRBJ1-1; clone_size: NA; cdr3_aa: CASSLVLVYRENTEAFF
v_call: TRBV27; j_call: TRBJ2-3; clone_size: NA; cdr3_aa: CASSFSGERTDTQYF
v_call: TRBV30; j_call: TRBJ1-6; clone_size: NA; cdr3_aa: CAWRPGFKGNSPLHF
v_call: TRBV6-5; j_call: TRBJ1-1; clone_size: NA; cdr3_aa: CASRLSSPGTEAFF
v_call: TRBV14; j_call: TRBJ1-2; clone_size: NA; cdr3_aa: CASSQDFAAEIYGYTF
v_call: TRBV28; j_call: TRBJ1-5; clone_size: NA; cdr3_aa: CASSSTAGDQPQHF
v_call: TRBV5-1; j_call: TRBJ2-1; clone_size: NA; cdr3_aa: CASSTLAGAYNEQFF
v_call: TRBV30; j_call: TRBJ1-2; clone_size: NA; cdr3_aa: CAWSWDRGSYGYTF
v_call: TRBV3-1/TRBV3-2; j_call: TRBJ1-1; clone_size: NA; cdr3_aa: CASSQSGTGTTEAFF
v_call: TRBV7-2; j_call: TRBJ2-2; clone_size: few; cdr3_aa: CASSPSGLAGVTGELFF
v_call: TRBV6-5; j_call: TRBJ1-5; clone_size: NA; cdr3_aa: CAIGQAAHQPQHF
v_call: TRBV5-1; j_call: TRBJ2-3; clone_size: NA; cdr3_aa: CASSPTSGGVSTDTQYF
v_call: TRBV7-9; j_call: TRBJ2-7; clone_size: NA; cdr3_aa: CASSAVYEQYF
v_call: TRBV7-2; j_call: TRBJ2-4; clone_size: NA; cdr3_aa: CASSLGQNLAKNIQYF
v_call: TRBV7-2; j_call: TRBJ2-1; clone_size: NA; cdr3_aa: CASSSGQAYNEQFF
v_call: TRBV30; j_call: TRBJ1-5; clone_size: NA; cdr3_aa: CAWMKPGTGVQPQHF
v_call: TRBV24-1; j_call: TRBJ2-5; clone_size: NA; cdr3_aa: CATSAPGQGPETQYF
v_call: TRBV28; j_call: TRBJ2-2; clone_size: NA; cdr3_aa: CASIRGANTGELFF
v_call: TRBV4-2; j_call: TRBJ2-7; clone_size: NA; cdr3_aa: CASSQWASGGAYEQYF
v_call: TRBV6-5; j_call: TRBJ2-7; clone_size: NA; cdr3_aa: CASSPRVGEQYF
v_call: TRBV30; j_call: TRBJ1-6; clone_size: once; cdr3_aa: CAWSVPTGIGPLHF
v_call: TRBV5-1; j_call: TRBJ1-4; clone_size: NA; cdr3_aa: CASSLPGPNEKLFF
v_call: TRBV30; j_call: TRBJ2-5; clone_size: NA; cdr3_aa: CAWREVGETQYF
v_call: TRBV4-1; j_call: TRBJ2-7; clone_size: NA; cdr3_aa: CASSQDDSSYEQYF
v_call: TRBV30; j_call: TRBJ1-6; clone_size: NA; cdr3_aa: CAWSGEGLNSPLHF
v_call: TRBV5-6; j_call: TRBJ1-1; clone_size: few; cdr3_aa: CASSLVGQGNTEAFF
v_call: TRBV10-1; j_call: TRBJ2-7; clone_size: NA; cdr3_aa: CASSELGVYSYEQYF
v_call: TRBV3-1/TRBV3-2; j_call: TRBJ1-2; clone_size: NA; cdr3_aa: CASSPRDRGYGYTF
v_call: TRBV5-1; j_call: TRBJ1-2; clone_size: NA; cdr3_aa: CASSLEGVTGVGYTF
v_call: TRBV5-1; j_call: TRBJ1-1; clone_size: NA; cdr3_aa: CASSLLQGAWTEAFF
v_call: TRBV5-1; j_call: TRBJ1-5; clone_size: NA; cdr3_aa: CASSLEGVGNQPQHF
v_call: TRBV19; j_call: TRBJ2-7; clone_size: NA; cdr3_aa: CASSIGSSGEQYF
v_call: TRBV27; j_call: TRBJ2-3; clone_size: NA; cdr3_aa: CASSLRSPTGTSTDTQYF
v_call: TRBV7-9; j_call: TRBJ2-1; clone_size: NA; cdr3_aa: CASSSSGGRAAYNEQFF
v_call: TRBV6-2/TRBV6-3; j_call: TRBJ2-7; clone_size: few; cdr3_aa: CASSRDPGGTYEQYF
v_call: TRBV6-6; j_call: TRBJ1-1; clone_size: NA; cdr3_aa: CASSYGGALDTEAFF
v_call: TRBV24-1; j_call: TRBJ1-5; clone_size: NA; cdr3_aa: CATSDSAKQVNQPQHF
v_call: TRBV7-2; j_call: TRBJ1-3; clone_size: NA; cdr3_aa: CASSLGGLLAGNTIYF
v_call: TRBV5-1; j_call: TRBJ1-2; clone_size: NA; cdr3_aa: CASSLEAGKNYGYTF
v_call: TRBV3-1/TRBV3-2; j_call: TRBJ1-6; clone_size: NA; cdr3_aa: CASSQAGGNGNSPLHF
v_call: TRBV5-1; j_call: TRBJ2-5; clone_size: NA; cdr3_aa: CASSLWLAETQYF
v_call: TRBV28; j_call: TRBJ2-5; clone_size: once; cdr3_aa: CASSLRTGGVRETQYF
v_call: TRBV7-2; j_call: TRBJ2-5; clone_size: NA; cdr3_aa: CASSFQGGAKETQYF
v_call: TRBV5-1; j_call: TRBJ2-7; clone_size: NA; cdr3_aa: CASSFTGGPYEQYF
v_call: TRBV11-2; j_call: TRBJ2-1; clone_size: NA; cdr3_aa: CASSFRLAGGLYNEQFF